The T cell receptor beta chain described here comes from a study of T-cell reconstitution after alpha-beta-depleted transplantation in children. This clonotype was seen repeatedly, ten times or more. What it binds is unknown. Unique molecular identifiers were used in preparing the TCRbeta library. Each CDR3 protein is one row after TCRdb ran MiXCR on the PCR reads. The repertoire has roughly 30,000 distinct CDR3 sequences, around 6% of them found once; the top ten carry about a quarter. Study-wide points: In patients about two months after transplant, alpha-beta T cells reportedly arose from several hundred expanded graft clones.

The CDR3 totals 12 residues. Trimming took 7 bases from V and 10 from J, leaving 16 bases between them. Sequenced material: peripheral blood, taken 60 days after TCRalphabeta/CD19-depleted stem cell transplant. This chain connects TRBV12-3 or TRBV12-4 to TRBJ1-1, with no clear D. This receptor was obtained from a child younger than two who had a stem cell transplant for acute myeloid leukemia, so the T cells may come from the graft donor. The CDR3 DNA reads TGTGCCAGCACCCAAACTTTTCCCGGAGCTTTCTTT. This encodes CASTQTFPGAFF.